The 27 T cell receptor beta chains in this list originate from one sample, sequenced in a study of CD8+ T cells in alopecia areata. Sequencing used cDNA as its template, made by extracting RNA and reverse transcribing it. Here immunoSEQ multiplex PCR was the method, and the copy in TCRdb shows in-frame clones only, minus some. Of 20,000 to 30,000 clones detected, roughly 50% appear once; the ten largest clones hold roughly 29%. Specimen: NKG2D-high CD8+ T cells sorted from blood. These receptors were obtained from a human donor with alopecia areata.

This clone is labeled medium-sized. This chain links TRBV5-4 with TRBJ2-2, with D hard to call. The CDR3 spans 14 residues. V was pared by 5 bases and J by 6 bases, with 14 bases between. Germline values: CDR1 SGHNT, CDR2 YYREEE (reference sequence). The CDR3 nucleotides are TGTGCCAGCAGTAGTGGCGTGTCGGCCGGGGAGCTGTTTTTT. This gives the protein CASSSGVSAGELFF.

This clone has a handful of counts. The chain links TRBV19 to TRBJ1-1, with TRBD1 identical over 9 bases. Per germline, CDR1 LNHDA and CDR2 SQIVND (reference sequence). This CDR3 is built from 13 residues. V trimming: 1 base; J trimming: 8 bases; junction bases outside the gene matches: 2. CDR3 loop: CASSIGTGAEAFF. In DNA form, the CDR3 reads TGTGCCAGTAGTATAGGGACAGGGGCGGAAGCTTTCTTT.

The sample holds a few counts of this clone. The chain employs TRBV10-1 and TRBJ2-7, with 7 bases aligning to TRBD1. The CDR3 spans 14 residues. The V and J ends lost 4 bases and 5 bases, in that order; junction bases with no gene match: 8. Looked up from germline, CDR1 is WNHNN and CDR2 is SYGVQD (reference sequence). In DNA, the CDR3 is TGCGCCAGCAGTGCCTTGGGTGGACAGGACGAGCAGTACTTC. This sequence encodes CASSALGGQDEQYF.

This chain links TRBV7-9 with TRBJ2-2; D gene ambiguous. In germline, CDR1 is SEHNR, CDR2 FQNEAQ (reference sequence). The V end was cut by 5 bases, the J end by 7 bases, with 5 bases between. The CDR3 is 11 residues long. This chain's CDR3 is CASSTHGELFF. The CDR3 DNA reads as TGTGCCAGCAGCACACACGGGGAGCTGTTTTTT.

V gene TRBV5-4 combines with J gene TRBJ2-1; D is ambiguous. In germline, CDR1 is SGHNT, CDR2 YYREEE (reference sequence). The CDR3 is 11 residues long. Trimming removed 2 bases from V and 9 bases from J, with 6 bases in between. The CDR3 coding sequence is TGTGCCAGCAGCTTTCAAGCTGAGCAGTTCTTC. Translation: CASSFQAEQFF.

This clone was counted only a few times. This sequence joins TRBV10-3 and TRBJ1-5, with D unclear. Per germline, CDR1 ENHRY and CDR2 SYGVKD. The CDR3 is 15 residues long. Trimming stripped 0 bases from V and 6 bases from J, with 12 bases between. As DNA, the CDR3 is TGTGCCATCAGTGAGTCGAACGTAATGGGTCAGCCCCAGCATTTT. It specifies CAISESNVMGQPQHF.

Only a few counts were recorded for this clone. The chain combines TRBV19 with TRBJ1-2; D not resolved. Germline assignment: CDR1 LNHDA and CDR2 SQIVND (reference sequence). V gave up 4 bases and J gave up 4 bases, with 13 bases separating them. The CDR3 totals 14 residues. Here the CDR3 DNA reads TGTGCCAGTAGTACTGACCTCAACCTCTATGGCTACACCTTC. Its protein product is CASSTDLNLYGYTF.

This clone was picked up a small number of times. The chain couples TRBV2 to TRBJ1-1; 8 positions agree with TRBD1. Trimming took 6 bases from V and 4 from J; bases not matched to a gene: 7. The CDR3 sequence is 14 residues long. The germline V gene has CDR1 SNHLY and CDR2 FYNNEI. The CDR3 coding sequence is TGTGCCAGCAGCCCCCCCAGGGGGCCCACTGAAGCTTTCTTT. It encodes CASSPPRGPTEAFF.

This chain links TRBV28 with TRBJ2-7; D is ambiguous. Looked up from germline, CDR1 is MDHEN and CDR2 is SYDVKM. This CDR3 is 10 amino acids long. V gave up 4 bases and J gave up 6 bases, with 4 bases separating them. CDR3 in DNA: TGTGCCAGCAGTTCCCGCGAGCAGTACTTC. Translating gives CASSSREQYF. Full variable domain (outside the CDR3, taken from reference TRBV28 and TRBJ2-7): DVKVTQSSRYLVKRTGEKVFLECVQDMDHENMFWYRQDPGLGLRLIYFSYDVKMKEKGDIPEGYSVSREKKERFSLILESASTNQTSMYLCASSSREQYFGPGTRLTVT.

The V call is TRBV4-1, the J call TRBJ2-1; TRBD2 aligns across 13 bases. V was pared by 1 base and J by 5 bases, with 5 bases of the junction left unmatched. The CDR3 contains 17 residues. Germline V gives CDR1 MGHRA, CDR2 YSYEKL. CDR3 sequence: CASSQVVTSGRDNEQFF. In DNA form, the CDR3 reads TGCGCCAGCAGCCAAGTAGTTACTAGCGGGAGGGACAATGAGCAGTTCTTC.

The CDR3 sequence is CASSPKAYEQYF. The CDR3 region has the DNA TGTGCCAGCAGCCCCAAAGCCTACGAGCAGTACTTC. The V and J genes are TRBV28 and TRBJ2-7; no reliable D call. Trimming shortened V by 6 bases and J by 2 bases, and 8 bases separated the two germline ends. Germline V CDR1 and CDR2: MDHEN, SYDVKM. CDR3 length: 12 residues. Using reference TRBV28 and TRBJ2-7 for the parts outside the CDR3, the full variable domain is DVKVTQSSRYLVKRTGEKVFLECVQDMDHENMFWYRQDPGLGLRLIYFSYDVKMKEKGDIPEGYSVSREKKERFSLILESASTNQTSMYLCASSPKAYEQYFGPGTRLTVT.

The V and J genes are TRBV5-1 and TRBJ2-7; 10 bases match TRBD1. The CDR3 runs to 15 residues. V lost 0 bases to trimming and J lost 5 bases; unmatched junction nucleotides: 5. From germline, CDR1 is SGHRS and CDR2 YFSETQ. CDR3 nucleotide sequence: TGCGCCAGCAGCTTGGAGGGACAGGGGTCGGACGAGCAGTACTTC. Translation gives CASSLEGQGSDEQYF.

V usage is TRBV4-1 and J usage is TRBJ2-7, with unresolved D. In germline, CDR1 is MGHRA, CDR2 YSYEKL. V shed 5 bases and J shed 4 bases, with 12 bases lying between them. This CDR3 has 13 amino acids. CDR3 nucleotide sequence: TGCGCCAGCAGCGACCGCCTTGGTTACGAGCAGTACTTC. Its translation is CASSDRLGYEQYF.

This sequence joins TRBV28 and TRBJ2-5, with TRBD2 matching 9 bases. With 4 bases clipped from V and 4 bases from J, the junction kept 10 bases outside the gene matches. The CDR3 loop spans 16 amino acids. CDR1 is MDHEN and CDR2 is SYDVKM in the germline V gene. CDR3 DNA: TGTGCCAGCAGTTCCGGAGCGCTAGCGGGGATAGAGACCCAGTACTTC. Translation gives CASSSGALAGIETQYF.

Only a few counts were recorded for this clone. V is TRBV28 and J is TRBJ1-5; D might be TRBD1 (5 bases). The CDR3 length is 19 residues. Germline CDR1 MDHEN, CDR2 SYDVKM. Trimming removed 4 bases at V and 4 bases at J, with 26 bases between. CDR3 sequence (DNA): TGTGCCAGCAGTTCTCCGACAGACGGTGGGTCCTTATGGAATCAGCCCCAGCATTTT. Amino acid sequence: CASSSPTDGGSLWNQPQHF.

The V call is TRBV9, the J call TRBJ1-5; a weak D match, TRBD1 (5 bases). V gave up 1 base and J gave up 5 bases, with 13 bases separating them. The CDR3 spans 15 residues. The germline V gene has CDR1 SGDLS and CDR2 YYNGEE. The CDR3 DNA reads TGTGCCAGCAGCGTAACGGGGCGTGAGGATCAGCCCCAGCATTTT. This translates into CASSVTGREDQPQHF.

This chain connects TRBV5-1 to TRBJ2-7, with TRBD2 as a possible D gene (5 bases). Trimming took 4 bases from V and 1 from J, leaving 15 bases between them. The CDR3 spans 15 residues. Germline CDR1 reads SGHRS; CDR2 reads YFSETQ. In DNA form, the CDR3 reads TGCGCCAGCAGCCCCGGAGGAATCCGTTCCTACGAGCAGTACTTC. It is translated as CASSPGGIRSYEQYF.

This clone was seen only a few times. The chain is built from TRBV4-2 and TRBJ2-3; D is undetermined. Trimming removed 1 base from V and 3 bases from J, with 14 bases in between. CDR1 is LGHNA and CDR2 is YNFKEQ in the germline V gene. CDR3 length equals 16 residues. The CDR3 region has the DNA TGTGCCAGCAGCCAAGCTGGTAAGACCTTGACAGATACGCAGTATTTT. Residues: CASSQAGKTLTDTQYF.

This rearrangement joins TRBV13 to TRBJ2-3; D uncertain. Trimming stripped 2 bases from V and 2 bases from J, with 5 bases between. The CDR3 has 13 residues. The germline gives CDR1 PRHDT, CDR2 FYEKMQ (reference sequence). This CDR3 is CASSLRTTDTQYF. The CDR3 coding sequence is TGTGCCAGCAGCTTACGAACCACAGATACGCAGTATTTT.

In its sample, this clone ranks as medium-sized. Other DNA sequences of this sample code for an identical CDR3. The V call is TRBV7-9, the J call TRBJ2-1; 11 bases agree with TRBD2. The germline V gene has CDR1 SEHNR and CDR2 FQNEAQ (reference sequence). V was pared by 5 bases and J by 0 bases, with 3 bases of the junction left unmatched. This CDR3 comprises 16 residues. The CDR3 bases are TGTGCCAGCAGCGATACTAGCGGGAGCTCCTACAATGAGCAGTTCTTC. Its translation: CASSDTSGSSYNEQFF.

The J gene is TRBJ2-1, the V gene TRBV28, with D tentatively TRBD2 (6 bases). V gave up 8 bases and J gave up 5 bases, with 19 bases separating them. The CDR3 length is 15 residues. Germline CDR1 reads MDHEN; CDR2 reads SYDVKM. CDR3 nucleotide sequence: TGTGCCAGCGCGGGGTTGCGGGCCCTCCACAATGAGCAGTTCTTC. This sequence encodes CASAGLRALHNEQFF.

Here the CDR3 DNA reads TGCAGCGTCCGGACAGGGAACACCGGGGAGCTGTTTTTT. Its translation: CSVRTGNTGELFF. The chain uses TRBV29-1 and TRBJ2-2, with TRBD1 identical over 7 bases. Germline assignment: CDR1 SQVTM and CDR2 ANQGSEA. The CDR3 loop spans 13 amino acids. V lost 6 bases to trimming and J lost 1 base; unmatched junction nucleotides: 2.

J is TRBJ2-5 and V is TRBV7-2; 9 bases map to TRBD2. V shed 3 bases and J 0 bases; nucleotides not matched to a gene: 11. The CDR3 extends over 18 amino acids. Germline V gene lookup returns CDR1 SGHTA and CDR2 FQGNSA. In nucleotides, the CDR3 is TGTGCCAGCAGCTTGGCCCAAGGACTAGCGAGATACCAAGAGACCCAGTACTTC. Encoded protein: CASSLAQGLARYQETQYF.

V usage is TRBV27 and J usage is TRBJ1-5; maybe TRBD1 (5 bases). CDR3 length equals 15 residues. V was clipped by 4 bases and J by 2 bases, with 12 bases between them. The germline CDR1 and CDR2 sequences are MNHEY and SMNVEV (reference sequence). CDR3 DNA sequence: TGTGCCAGCAGTTCTGGGAGGGGAGGCAATCAGCCCCAGCATTTT. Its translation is CASSSGRGGNQPQHF.

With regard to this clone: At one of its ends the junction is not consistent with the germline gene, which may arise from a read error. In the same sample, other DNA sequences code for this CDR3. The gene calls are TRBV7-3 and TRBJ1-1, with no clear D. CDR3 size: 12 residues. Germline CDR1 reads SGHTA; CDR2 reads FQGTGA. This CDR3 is CASSFGNTEAFF. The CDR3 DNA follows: TGTGCCAGCAGCTTTGGTAACACTGAAGCCTTCTTT.

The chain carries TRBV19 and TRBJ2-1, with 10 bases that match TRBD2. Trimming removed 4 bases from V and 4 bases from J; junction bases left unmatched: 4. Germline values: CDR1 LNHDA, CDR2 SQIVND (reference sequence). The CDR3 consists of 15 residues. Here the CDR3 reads CASSKASGSYNEQFF. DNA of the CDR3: TGTGCCAGTAGTAAGGCTAGCGGGAGTTACAATGAGCAGTTCTTC.

The CDR3 DNA sequence: TGTGCCAGCAGTTCTGGGCGAAACTATGGCTACACCTTC. Translation gives CASSSGRNYGYTF. The chain uses TRBV28 and TRBJ1-2; D remains ambiguous. V shed 4 bases and J shed 2 bases, with 8 bases lying between them. The CDR3 runs 13 residues. CDR1 is MDHEN and CDR2 is SYDVKM in the germline V gene.